These 14 T cell receptor beta chains share one sample of origin, sequenced in a study of blood T cell repertoires in COVID-19. Libraries were prepared by immunoSEQ multiplex PCR; TCRdb keeps only in-frame clonotypes and omits some of them. The repertoire holds about 110,000 clones, with about nine tenths as singletons. Sequenced: peripheral blood. The receptor source for this set is a woman in her twenties or thirties with acute or convalescent COVID-19.

The chain carries TRBV2 and TRBJ1-6; D is uncertain. Trimming left V 4 bases short and J 13 bases short, with 11 bases between. The CDR3 has 12 amino acids. Germline CDR1 is SNHLY and CDR2 is FYNNEI. The CDR3 DNA follows: TGTGCCAGCAGTGTGCTAATTCCGCCCCTCCACTTT. Translating it yields CASSVLIPPLHF. The entire variable domain, with the rest obtained from reference TRBV2 and TRBJ1-6, is as follows: EPEVTQTPSHQVTQMGQEVILRCVPISNHLYFYWYRQILGQKVEFLVSFYNNEISEKSEIFDDQFSVERPDGSNFTLKIRSTKLEDSAMYFCASSVLIPPLHFGNGTRLTVT.

The chain is built from TRBV15 and TRBJ1-1; D remains unclear. The CDR3 extends over 16 amino acids. Looked up from germline, CDR1 is LNHNV and CDR2 is YYDKDF (reference sequence). V lost 1 base and J lost 1, with 13 bases in between. The DNA of the CDR3 is TGTGCCACCAGCAGAGCTAGACTAAGTGGGAACACTGAAGCTTTCTTT. This gives the protein CATSRARLSGNTEAFF.

This chain links TRBV13 with TRBJ2-1, with 11 bases aligning to TRBD2. V was clipped by 4 bases and J by 11 bases; unmatched bases: 10. CDR3 length: 15 amino acids. Germline V gene sequence: CDR1 PRHDT, CDR2 FYEKMQ (reference sequence). The CDR3 sequence: CASSSSGTSGLKQFF. In nucleotides, the CDR3 is TGTGCCAGCAGCTCCTCCGGGACTAGCGGATTAAAGCAGTTCTTC.

The chain employs TRBV11-2 and TRBJ2-1; 7 nucleotides agree with TRBD1. Germline V gene sequence: CDR1 SGHAT, CDR2 FQNNGV. The junction had 7 bases not matched to a gene; V was cut back by 0 bases and J by 8 bases. The CDR3 totals 15 residues. This CDR3 is CASSLDYGTAYEQFF. The CDR3 DNA reads as TGTGCCAGCAGCTTAGATTACGGGACAGCGTATGAGCAGTTCTTC.

The chain recombines TRBV28 with TRBJ2-1; the D gene is possibly TRBD1 (5 bases). Germline CDR1 and CDR2: MDHEN and SYDVKM. The CDR3 totals 15 residues. The V and J ends lost 2 bases and 10 bases respectively, with 18 bases between them. Here the CDR3 reads CASSLQSYWGREQFF. CDR3 DNA sequence: TGTGCCAGCAGTTTACAGAGCTACTGGGGCCGGGAGCAGTTCTTC.

The rearrangement uses TRBV27 and TRBJ1-3; maybe TRBD1 (5 bases). The CDR3 covers 14 residues. In germline, CDR1 is MNHEY, CDR2 SMNVEV (reference sequence). Trimming left V 3 bases short and J 8 bases short, with 14 bases between. CDR3 nucleotide sequence: TGTGCCAGCAGTTTTTTGGGCCCGGGGGACACCATATATTTT. Translating it yields CASSFLGPGDTIYF.

The rearrangement uses TRBV10-3 and TRBJ2-2, with D perhaps TRBD2 (6 bases). This CDR3 contains 18 residues. V was clipped by 6 bases and J by 6 bases, with 26 bases between them. The germline V gene has CDR1 ENHRY and CDR2 SYGVKD. In DNA, the CDR3 is TGTGCCATCAGCCCCGGAGGCGGGATAGGTGTCGTTGCCGGGGAGCTGTTTTTT. The encoded protein is CAISPGGGIGVVAGELFF.

The J gene is TRBJ1-4, the V gene TRBV4-2; TRBD1 might be the D (5 bases). Germline V gene data show CDR1 as LGHNA and CDR2 as YNFKEQ. This CDR3 spans 19 amino acids. The V and J ends lost 4 bases and 4 bases respectively, with 25 bases between them. The CDR3 DNA follows: TGTGCCAGCAGCCCCGGAAAAGGAGGGATCGGGGCAGTTAATGAAAAACTGTTTTTT. It is translated as CASSPGKGGIGAVNEKLFF.

This clone is a singleton in its sample. The CDR3 bases are TGTGCCACCTCGCTTAGCGGGGCCCAAACAGATACGCAGTATTTT. It translates to CATSLSGAQTDTQYF. The chain is built from TRBV6-5 and TRBJ2-3; 8 nucleotides match TRBD2. The J segment lost 3 bases and the V segment lost 10 bases, leaving 12 bases of the junction unmatched. This CDR3 is built from 15 residues. The germline V gene has CDR1 MNHEY and CDR2 SVGAGI.

This sequence joins TRBV25-1 and TRBJ1-6; D might be TRBD1 (5 bases). Trimming took 4 bases from V and 4 from J, leaving 14 bases between them. The CDR3 length is 16 residues. Germline CDR1 is MGHDK and CDR2 is SYGVNS. In DNA, the CDR3 is TGTGCCAGCAGTGTGGGGCCAGGGACTTATAATTCACCCCTCCACTTT. Its protein is CASSVGPGTYNSPLHF.

This chain connects TRBV7-2 to TRBJ1-6; D remains unclear. Trimming removed 3 bases from V and 4 bases from J, with 10 bases in between. Germline loops: CDR1 SGHTA, CDR2 FQGNSA. This CDR3 has 15 residues. The CDR3 sequence is CASSLAGSYNSPLHF. CDR3 DNA: TGTGCCAGCAGCTTGGCGGGCAGTTATAATTCACCCCTCCACTTT.

This clone was recorded once. The chain has TRBV4-3 and TRBJ2-7, with 7 positions matching TRBD2. V shed 1 base and J 6 bases; nucleotides not matched to a gene: 9. In germline, CDR1 is LGHNA, CDR2 YSLEER. This CDR3 is 15 amino acids long. This chain's CDR3 is CASSQVFAGEGEQYF. In DNA, the CDR3 is TGCGCCAGCAGCCAAGTCTTTGCGGGAGAAGGCGAGCAGTACTTC.

The chain carries TRBV19 and TRBJ2-7; tentative D call: TRBD1 (5 bases). Looked up from germline, CDR1 is LNHDA and CDR2 is SQIVND (reference sequence). The CDR3 loop spans 15 amino acids. Trimming removed 5 bases at V and 5 bases at J, with 19 bases between. The CDR3 protein is CASSPPGGYRNEQYF. CDR3 DNA sequence: TGTGCCAGTAGTCCTCCGGGTGGATACAGGAACGAGCAGTACTTC.

The chain uses TRBV7-2 and TRBJ2-1, with 9 bases fitting TRBD2. V shed 2 bases and J 4 bases; nucleotides not matched to a gene: 6. From germline, CDR1 is SGHTA and CDR2 FQGNSA. The CDR3 consists of 16 residues. CDR3 in amino acids: CASSLLGLAVYNEQFF. In DNA form, the CDR3 reads TGTGCCAGCAGCTTATTGGGACTAGCCGTATACAATGAGCAGTTCTTC.